This T cell receptor beta chain appears in the sequencing data of a study of shared clonotypes between healthy human individuals. Whole-study results and caveats: Naive CD4 clonotypes were shared across a handful of donors at 4.5% to 6.5%. Donors were few, which limited the genetic and exposure-history diversity represented. Memory subsets generally showed smaller estimated richness than naive subsets did.

With regard to this clone: Its antigen is as yet unknown.

The junction had 9 bases not matched to a gene; V was cut back by 7 bases and J by 6 bases. CDR3 size: 14 residues. Germline CDR1 and CDR2: MNHEY and SVGAGI. Genomic DNA belonging to each subset was distributed in equal measure over several immunoSEQ plates. Produced via immunoSEQ multiplex PCR; TCRdb's table is partial and in-frame only. The sample consists of about 750,000 clones, about 92% of them appearing once. Naive CD8 cells, CD45RO-negative and positively selected for CCR7, excluded terminally differentiated effector memory CD45RA+ cells. The chain carries TRBV6-5 and TRBJ1-5, with 7 bases aligning to TRBD1. Sequencing was done on a sample of naive CD8+ T cells sorted from blood. The origin of this receptor is a man aged 25-40 years in good health. CDR3: CASTNTAGGQPQHF. The CDR3 DNA is TGTGCCAGCACCAACACGGCAGGGGGTCAGCCCCAGCATTTT.